These 3 T cell receptor beta chains originate from one sample sequenced in a study of blood T cell repertoires in COVID-19. The method was immunoSEQ multiplex PCR; TCRdb's version includes in-frame clones alone and lacks a portion of them. The repertoire holds about 370,000 clones, with 70% to 90% as singletons. The sample consisted of peripheral blood. These receptors were collected from a woman aged 25 to 39 with COVID-19, enrolled during active disease.

V is TRBV9 and J is TRBJ2-2, with 8 bases aligning to TRBD2. The CDR3 runs 14 residues. V was clipped by 2 bases and J by 7 bases; unmatched bases: 4. Germline CDR1 reads SGDLS; CDR2 reads YYNGEE. In DNA, the CDR3 is TGTGCCAGCAGCGTCGGGGGGGCCGGCGGGGAGCTGTTTTTT. Its translation is CASSVGGAGGELFF.

V gene TRBV11-3 combines with J gene TRBJ2-2; 10 positions match TRBD1. From germline, CDR1 is SGHNT and CDR2 YENEEA. The CDR3 is made up of 15 amino acids. The V segment lost 6 bases and the J segment 7 bases; nucleotides outside the gene matches: 8. CDR3 in DNA: TGTGCCAGCAGTACGACAGGGGGCAGGGGCGGGGAGCTGTTTTTT. Protein sequence: CASSTTGGRGGELFF.

This clone was seen just once. The chain recombines TRBV2 with TRBJ1-4, with unresolved D. Germline CDR1 reads SNHLY; CDR2 reads FYNNEI. V was trimmed by 7 bases and J by 8 bases, leaving 14 bases between them. The CDR3 is 13 amino acids. DNA of the CDR3: TGTGCCAGCACCCCCACGAGGGTCGAAAAACTGTTTTTT. This codes for CASTPTRVEKLFF.